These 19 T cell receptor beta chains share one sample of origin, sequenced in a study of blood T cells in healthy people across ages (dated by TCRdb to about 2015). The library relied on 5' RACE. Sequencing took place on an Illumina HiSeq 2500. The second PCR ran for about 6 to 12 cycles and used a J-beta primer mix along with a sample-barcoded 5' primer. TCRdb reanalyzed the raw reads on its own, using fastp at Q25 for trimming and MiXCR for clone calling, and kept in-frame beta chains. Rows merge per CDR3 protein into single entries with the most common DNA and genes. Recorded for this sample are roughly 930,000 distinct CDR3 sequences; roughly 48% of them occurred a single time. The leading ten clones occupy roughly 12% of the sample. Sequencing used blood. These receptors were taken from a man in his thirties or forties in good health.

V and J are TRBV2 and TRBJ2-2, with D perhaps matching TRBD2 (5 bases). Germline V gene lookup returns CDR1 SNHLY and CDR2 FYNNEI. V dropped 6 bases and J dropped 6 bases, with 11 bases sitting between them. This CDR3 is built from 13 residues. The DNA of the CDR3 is TGTGCCAGCAGACGGGGAATCGCCGGGGAGCTGTTTTTT. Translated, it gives CASRRGIAGELFF.

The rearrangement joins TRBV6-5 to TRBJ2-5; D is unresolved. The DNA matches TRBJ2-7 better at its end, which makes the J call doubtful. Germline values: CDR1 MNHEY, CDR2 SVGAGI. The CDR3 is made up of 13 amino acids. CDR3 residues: CASSYSASGEQYF. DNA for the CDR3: TGTGCCAGCAGTTACTCGGCCTCAGGCGAGCAGTACTTC.

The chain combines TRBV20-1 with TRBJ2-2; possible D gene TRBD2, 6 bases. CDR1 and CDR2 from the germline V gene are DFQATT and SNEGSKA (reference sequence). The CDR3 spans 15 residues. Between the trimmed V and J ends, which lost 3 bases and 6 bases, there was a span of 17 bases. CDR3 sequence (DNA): TGCAGTGCTAGCCCCGCCCTTGGGGGGTCCGGGGAGCTGTTTTTT. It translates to CSASPALGGSGELFF.

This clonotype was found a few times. The CDR3 DNA follows: TGCGCCAGCAGCAAAGGACAGGAGACCTCCTACAATGAGCAGTTCTTC. This encodes CASSKGQETSYNEQFF. The gene calls are TRBV5-1 and TRBJ2-1, with 7 bases that match TRBD1. Germline V gene lookup returns CDR1 SGHRS and CDR2 YFSETQ. The CDR3 is made up of 16 amino acids. V lost 4 bases and J lost 0; bases outside the gene matches: 7.

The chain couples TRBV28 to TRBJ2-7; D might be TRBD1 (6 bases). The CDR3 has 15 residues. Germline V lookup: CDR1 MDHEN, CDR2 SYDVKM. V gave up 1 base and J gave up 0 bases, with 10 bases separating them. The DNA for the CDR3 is TGTGCCAGCAGTTTATCGGGACACACCTCCTACGAGCAGTACTTC. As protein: CASSLSGHTSYEQYF.

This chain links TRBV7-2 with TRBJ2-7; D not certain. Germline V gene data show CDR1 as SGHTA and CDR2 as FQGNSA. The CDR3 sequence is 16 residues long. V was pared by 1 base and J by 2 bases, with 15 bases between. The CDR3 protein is CASSLVWSDGAYEQYF. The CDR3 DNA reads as TGTGCCAGCAGCTTAGTGTGGTCGGACGGAGCCTACGAGCAGTACTTC. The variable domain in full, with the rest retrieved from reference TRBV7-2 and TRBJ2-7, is GAGVSQSPSNKVTEKGKDVELRCDPISGHTALYWYRQSLGQGLEFLIYFQGNSAPDKSGLPSDRFSAERTGGSVSTLTIQRTQQEDSAVYLCASSLVWSDGAYEQYFGPGTRLTVT.

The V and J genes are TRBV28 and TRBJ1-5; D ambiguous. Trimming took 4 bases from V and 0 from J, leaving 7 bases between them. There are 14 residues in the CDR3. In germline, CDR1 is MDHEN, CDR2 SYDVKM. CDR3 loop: CASSSSYSNQPQHF. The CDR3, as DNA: TGTGCCAGCAGTTCCTCATATAGCAATCAGCCCCAGCATTTT.

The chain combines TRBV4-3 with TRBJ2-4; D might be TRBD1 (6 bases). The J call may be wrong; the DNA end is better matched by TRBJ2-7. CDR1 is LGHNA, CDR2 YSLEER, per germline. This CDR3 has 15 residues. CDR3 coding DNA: TGCGCCAGCAGCCAAGACAGGGGAAGTGTCTACGAGCAGTACTTC. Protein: CASSQDRGSVYEQYF.

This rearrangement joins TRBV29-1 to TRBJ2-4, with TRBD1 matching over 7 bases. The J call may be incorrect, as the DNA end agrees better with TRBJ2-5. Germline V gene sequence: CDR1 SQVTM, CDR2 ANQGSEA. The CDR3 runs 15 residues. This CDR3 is CSVEKMGTALMTQYF. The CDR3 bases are TGCAGCGTTGAAAAAATGGGGACAGCTTTAATGACCCAGTACTTC.

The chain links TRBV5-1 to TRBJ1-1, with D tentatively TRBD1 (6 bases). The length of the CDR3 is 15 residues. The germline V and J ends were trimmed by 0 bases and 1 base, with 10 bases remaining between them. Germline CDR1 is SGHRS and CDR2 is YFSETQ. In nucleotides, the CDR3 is TGCGCCAGCAGCTTGGGAATGGACAGGAACACTGAAGCTTTCTTT. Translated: CASSLGMDRNTEAFF.

This CDR3 reads CASSLTPGTVNQPQHF. CDR3 nucleotides: TGTGCCAGCAGCCTTACTCCCGGGACAGTAAATCAGCCCCAGCATTTT. The rearrangement uses TRBV4-2 and TRBJ1-5; 7 bases are shared with TRBD1. CDR1 and CDR2 (germline): LGHNA, YNFKEQ. Germline trimming cut 4 bases from V and 4 bases from J; bases unmatched to any gene: 10. The CDR3 spans 16 residues.

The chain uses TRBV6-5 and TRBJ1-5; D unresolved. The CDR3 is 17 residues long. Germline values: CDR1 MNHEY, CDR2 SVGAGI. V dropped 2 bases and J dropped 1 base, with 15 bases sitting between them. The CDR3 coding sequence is TGTGCCAGCAGTTACGCGGGCCCAGCCTTAAGCAATCAGCCCCAGCATTTT. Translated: CASSYAGPALSNQPQHF.

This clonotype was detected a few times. CDR3 loop: CASSFARTYEQYF. In nucleotides, the CDR3 is TGTGCCAGCAGTTTTGCCCGCACCTACGAGCAGTACTTC. The chain is built from TRBV27 and TRBJ2-7; no clear D. This CDR3 is built from 13 residues. The V end lost 3 bases, the J end lost 2 bases, and 8 bases lay between the germline ends. The V gene's germline CDR1 is MNHEY and CDR2 SMNVEV (reference sequence).

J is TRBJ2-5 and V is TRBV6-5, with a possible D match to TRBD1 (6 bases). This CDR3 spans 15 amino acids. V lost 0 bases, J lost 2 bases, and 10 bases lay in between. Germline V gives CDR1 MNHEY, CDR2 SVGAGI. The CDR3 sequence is CASSYSSGQQETQYF. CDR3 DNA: TGTGCCAGCAGTTACTCGAGTGGACAGCAAGAGACCCAGTACTTC.

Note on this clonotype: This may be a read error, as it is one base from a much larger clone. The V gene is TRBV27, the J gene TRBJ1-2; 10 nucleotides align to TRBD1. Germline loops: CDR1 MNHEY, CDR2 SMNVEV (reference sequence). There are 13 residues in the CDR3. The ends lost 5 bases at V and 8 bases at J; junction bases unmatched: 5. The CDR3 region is CASSRQGARGYTF. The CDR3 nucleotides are TGTGCCAGCAGTCGACAGGGGGCGCGGGGCTACACCTTC.

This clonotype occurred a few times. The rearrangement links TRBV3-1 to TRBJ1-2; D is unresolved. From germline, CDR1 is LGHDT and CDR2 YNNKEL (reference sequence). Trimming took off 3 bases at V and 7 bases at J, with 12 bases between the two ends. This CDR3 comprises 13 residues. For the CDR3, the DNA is TGTGCCAGCAGCCAGTCGTGTAATCTTGGCTACACCTTC. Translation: CASSQSCNLGYTF. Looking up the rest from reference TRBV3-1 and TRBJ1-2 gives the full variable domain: DTAVSQTPKYLVTQMGNDKSIKCEQNLGHDTMYWYKQDSKKFLKIMFSYNNKELIINETVPNRFSPKSPDKAHLNLHINSLELGDSAVYFCASSQSCNLGYTFGSGTRLTVV.

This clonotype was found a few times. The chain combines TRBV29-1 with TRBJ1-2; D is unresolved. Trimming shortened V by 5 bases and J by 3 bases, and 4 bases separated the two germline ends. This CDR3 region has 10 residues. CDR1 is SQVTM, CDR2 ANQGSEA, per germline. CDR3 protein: CSVHYYGYTF. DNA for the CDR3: TGCAGCGTTCACTACTATGGCTACACCTTC.

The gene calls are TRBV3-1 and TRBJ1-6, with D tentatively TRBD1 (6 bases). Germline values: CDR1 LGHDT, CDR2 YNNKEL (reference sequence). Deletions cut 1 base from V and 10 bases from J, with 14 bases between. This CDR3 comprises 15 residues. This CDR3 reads CASSQGDIFGSPLHF. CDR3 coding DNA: TGTGCCAGCAGCCAAGGGGACATTTTTGGCTCACCCCTCCACTTT.

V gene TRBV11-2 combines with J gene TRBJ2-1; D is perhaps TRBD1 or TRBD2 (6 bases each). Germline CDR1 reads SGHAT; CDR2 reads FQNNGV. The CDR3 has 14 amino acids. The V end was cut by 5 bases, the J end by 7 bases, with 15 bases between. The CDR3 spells CASSAPGGLNEQFF. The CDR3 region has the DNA TGTGCCAGCAGCGCCCCCGGGGGCCTGAATGAGCAGTTCTTC. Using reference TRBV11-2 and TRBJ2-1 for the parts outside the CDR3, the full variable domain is EAGVAQSPRYKIIEKRQSVAFWCNPISGHATLYWYQQILGQGPKLLIQFQNNGVVDDSQLPKDRFSAERLKGVDSTLKIQPAKLEDSAVYLCASSAPGGLNEQFFGPGTRLTVL.